The rows below give T cell receptor beta chains drawn from one sample of a study of somatic mutations in cytotoxic T cells in rheumatoid arthritis. Measured with immunoSEQ multiplex PCR; TCRdb has only the in-frame clones, and not every one. The sample records under 20,000 clones, around 84% being singletons. Sequenced: CD8+ T cells sorted from blood. The receptor set was obtained from a woman between 40 and 55 years old with rheumatoid arthritis. Each CDR3 is given with its conserved first and last residue. A D gene is named only where the DNA matches it firmly. Clone size is shown for a subset of rows, as once, few, many or a class of expanded clone.

J: TRBJ2-7; D: NA; size: NA; V: TRBV10-3; DNA: TGTGCCATGGCCACAGGTCACCCCTACGAGCAGTACTTC; CDR3: CAMATGHPYEQYF
J: TRBJ2-7; D: NA; size: NA; V: TRBV6-1; DNA: TGTGCCAGCAGTGGGAGCTACTCCTACGAGCAGTACTTC; CDR3: CASSGSYSYEQYF
J: TRBJ1-2; D: NA; size: NA; V: TRBV27; DNA: TGTGCCAGCAGTTTAGTGGGGGCAGGGGATGGCTACACCTTC; CDR3: CASSLVGAGDGYTF
J: TRBJ2-1; D: NA; size: NA; V: TRBV9; DNA: TGTGCCAGCACCACAGGTGGCCTCTACAATGAGCAGTTCTTC; CDR3: CASTTGGLYNEQFF
J: TRBJ1-5; D: NA; size: NA; V: TRBV5-6; DNA: TGTGCCAGCAGCTCGGGGGGTCAGCCCCAGCATTTT; CDR3: CASSSGGQPQHF
J: TRBJ1-1; D: NA; size: NA; V: TRBV9; DNA: TGTGCCAGCAGCGTCTCCGGGGGCACTGAAGCTTTCTTT; CDR3: CASSVSGGTEAFF
J: TRBJ2-7; D: NA; size: NA; V: TRBV13; DNA: TGTGCCAGCAGCTTAGGTAGATCCTACGAGCAGTACTTC; CDR3: CASSLGRSYEQYF
J: TRBJ1-1; D: NA; size: NA; V: TRBV4-1; DNA: TGCGCCAGCAGCCAAGTACAGACCAACACTGAAGCTTTCTTT; CDR3: CASSQVQTNTEAFF
J: TRBJ1-1; D: NA; size: once; V: TRBV7-9; DNA: TGTGCCAGCAGCGCCTTAGACTACCTGAACACTGAAGCTTTCTTT; CDR3: CASSALDYLNTEAFF
J: TRBJ2-1; D: NA; size: NA; V: TRBV6-5; DNA: TGTGCCAGCAGTCCGGGTCCAAACGAGCAGTTCTTC; CDR3: CASSPGPNEQFF
J: TRBJ2-7; D: TRBD1; size: NA; V: TRBV4-2; DNA: TGTGCCAGCAGCCAAGGGGTAGGTTTAGGACAGGCCTCCTACGAGCAGTACTTC; CDR3: CASSQGVGLGQASYEQYF
J: TRBJ1-5; D: TRBD1; size: NA; V: TRBV5-6; DNA: TGTGCCAGCAGGCCCCACAGGGGAGAACTTTTCCAGGAGAATCAGCCCCAGCATTTT; CDR3: CASRPHRGELFQENQPQHF
J: TRBJ2-5; D: TRBD2; size: once; V: TRBV7-7; DNA: TGTGCCAGCAGCAAGACTAGCGGGAGACCAGAGACCCAGTACTTC; CDR3: CASSKTSGRPETQYF
J: TRBJ1-2; D: TRBD1; size: NA; V: TRBV5-6; DNA: TGTGCCAGCAGAGGACAGGGGAGCTATGGCTACACCTTC; CDR3: CASRGQGSYGYTF
J: TRBJ2-1; D: TRBD2; size: NA; V: TRBV5-8; DNA: TGTGCCAGCAGCGCAGGACTAGCGGCCACGGACTACAATGAGCAGTTCTTC; CDR3: CASSAGLAATDYNEQFF
J: TRBJ2-7; D: TRBD2; size: NA; V: TRBV5-4; DNA: TGTGCCAGCAGTGGGGAGGGGATCTTGAACGAGCAGTACTTC; CDR3: CASSGEGILNEQYF
J: TRBJ2-1; D: NA; size: once; V: TRBV2; DNA: TGTGCCAGCAGCCACGGGGGCGGGGGCATCCCTTCTGACAATGAGCAGTTCTTC; CDR3: CASSHGGGGIPSDNEQFF
J: TRBJ2-7; D: TRBD2; size: NA; V: TRBV15; DNA: TGTGCCACCAGCCCACCGGGACTAGGGTTATTAAGCGAGCAGTACTTC; CDR3: CATSPPGLGLLSEQYF
J: TRBJ1-1; D: TRBD1; size: NA; V: TRBV29-1; DNA: TGCAGCGCTTTTGGATCTCCCACAGGGGTTGCTGAAGCTTTCTTT; CDR3: CSAFGSPTGVAEAFF
J: TRBJ2-7; D: NA; size: NA; V: TRBV11-2; DNA: TGTGCCAGCAGCCCACGGGGCTACGAGCAGTACTTC; CDR3: CASSPRGYEQYF
J: TRBJ2-7; D: NA; size: NA; V: TRBV5-1; DNA: TGCGCCAGCAGCTTGGCCAAGCCCACTACCAATAGAGCGTTTGAGCAGTACTTC; CDR3: CASSLAKPTTNRAFEQYF
J: TRBJ2-1; D: TRBD2; size: NA; V: TRBV13; DNA: TGTGCCAGCAGCCCTAGCGGGGACAGCTCCTACAATGAGCAGTTCTTC; CDR3: CASSPSGDSSYNEQFF
J: TRBJ2-7; D: TRBD1; size: NA; V: TRBV19; DNA: TGTGCCAGTAGTGTGTCGGGACAGGCTAACTACGAGCAGTACTTC; CDR3: CASSVSGQANYEQYF
J: TRBJ2-1; D: TRBD1; size: NA; V: TRBV2; DNA: TGTGCCCGACAGGGGCCCTACGATGAGCAGTTCTTC; CDR3: CARQGPYDEQFF
J: TRBJ1-2; D: NA; size: NA; V: TRBV2; DNA: TGTGCCACCTACAGGGACGGCTACACCTTC; CDR3: CATYRDGYTF
J: TRBJ1-4; D: TRBD1; size: NA; V: TRBV19; DNA: TGTGCCAGTAGTCCCGGGACAGGAGGAAATGAAAAACTGTTTTTT; CDR3: CASSPGTGGNEKLFF